These T cell receptor beta chains were read from a single sample in a study of tumor-infiltrating lymphocytes in primary liver carcinoma. TCRdb re-derived calls from the multiplex PCR reads in MiXCR, one entry per CDR3 protein. The data contain about 330,000 distinct CDR3 sequences, around three fifths of them singletons. What was sequenced was peripheral blood. The source of these receptors is a man aged 40-49 years with primary liver carcinoma and hepatitis B virus infection. Each CDR3 is given with its conserved first and last residue. D genes are given only for firm matches. Size is omitted from some rows. Given values are once, few, many or a class for expanded clones.

j_call clone_size v_call d_call cdr3_nt cdr3_aa
TRBJ1-1 . TRBV11-2 . TGTGTCAGCAGCTTACAAGGAGGTAAATCTGAAGCTTTCTTT CVSSLQGGKSEAFF
TRBJ1-5 few TRBV6-1 . TGTGCCAGCAGTGAACAATCGGGGGATAATCAGCCCCAGCATTTT CASSEQSGDNQPQHF
TRBJ1-1 . TRBV28 . TGTGCCAGCAGTTCAGAGCTGCGGGGAAGAAACACTGAAGCTTTCTTT CASSSELRGRNTEAFF
TRBJ2-6 few TRBV6-2/TRBV6-3 . TGTGCCAGCAGTTACTCGGCAGGGTCTGCCATATCTGGGGCCAACGTCCTGACTTTC CASSYSAGSAISGANVLTF
TRBJ2-3 . TRBV11-2 . TGTACCAGCAGCTTGCCCCCCGTGCAGATAACAGATACGCAGTATTTT CTSSLPPVQITDTQYF
TRBJ2-7 . TRBV7-9 . TGTGCCAGCAGTTCCTCTCAGGCAGGGTCCTACGAGCAGTACTTC CASSSSQAGSYEQYF
TRBJ2-5 few TRBV10-3 TRBD2 TGTGCCATCAGTGAAGGTCTAGCGGGAGGTGAGACCCAGTACTTC CAISEGLAGGETQYF
TRBJ1-1 . TRBV6-1 TRBD1 TGTGCCTCCCAGGGGGGGACTGAAGCTTTCTTT CASQGGTEAFF
TRBJ2-1 few TRBV12-3/TRBV12-4 . TGTGCCAGCAGTCGATTAGGGGGGTCCTACAATGAGCAGTTCTTC CASSRLGGSYNEQFF
TRBJ2-1 . TRBV11-2 TRBD2 TGTGTTAGCAGCTCAGTAGCGGGAGGTTATGGTAATGAGCAGTTCTTC CVSSSVAGGYGNEQFF
TRBJ2-1 . TRBV11-2 . TGTGCCAGCAACTTAGAGTTCGGGAGTAATGAGCAGTTCTTC CASNLEFGSNEQFF